This T cell receptor (beta chain) was found in a study of CD8 T cells in ankylosing spondylitis. General study points: Eight or nine highly homologous variants made up a TCR beta motif that seemed to typify ankylosing spondylitis blood. Relatively rare in peripheral blood, disease-linked clones were also CD8+.

Quantitative molecular-barcoded 5'-RACE generated the TCR beta libraries. TCRdb processed the 5' RACE reads anew with MiXCR; each CDR3 protein has one entry. The sample yields 250,000 to 350,000 distinct CDR3 sequences, roughly 20% seen once. Germline-derived CDR1 and CDR2 are SGHTA and FQGNSA. The CDR3 sequence is 15 residues long. With 5 bases removed from V and 2 bases from J, the gap between germline ends came to 12 bases. As regards this clonotype: The target antigen is unknown.

The chain uses TRBV7-2 and TRBJ1-4, with a possible D match to TRBD1 (5 bases). Source material: blood, either unsorted or a sorted T cell fraction (not recorded which). This clonotype was sampled from a male donor with ankylosing spondylitis or in good health (not recorded which). CDR3 DNA: TGTGCCAGCAGCGCTGATTCAGGGACTAATGAAAAACTGTTTTTT. Amino acids: CASSADSGTNEKLFF.